This T cell receptor (beta chain) stems from a study of patients and donors after allogeneic stem cell transplantation (dated by TCRdb to the early 2020s). V is cut by 0 bases and J by 2 bases, and the space between the germline ends is 8 bases. CDR1 and CDR2 (LGHNA, YNFKEQ) derive from the germline V gene. Its CDR3 holds 16 amino acids, cysteine through phenylalanine. The CDR3 DNA has 48 bases and is translated from base 1. Library preparation was by RT-PCR. The sequencer listed for this sample is NextSeq 550. Clones were called with MiXCR by TCRdb after fastp trimmed the public reads at Q25, and only in-frame beta chains were retained. Entries that share a CDR3 protein sequence are merged under the most common genes and DNA. The sample profile shows roughly 880,000 distinct CDR3 sequences; over 15% of them were found once. The top ten clones comprise around 6% of the sample. Remarks on this clonotype: The antigen it binds to is not known. No base quality values were provided; no much bigger clone lies one nucleotide off.

Material for sequencing was blood, either unsorted or a sorted T cell fraction (not recorded which). This TCR was recovered from a human donor who was either an allogeneic HSCT recipient or a stem cell or donor lymphocyte infusion donor (not recorded which). It is not recorded whose cells these are; they may come from a transplant donor. The chain joins TRBV4-2 to TRBJ2-6; confidence is insufficient to name the D gene. CDR3 region: CASSQDGRTGANVLTF. At the DNA level, the sequence is TGTGCCAGCAGCCAAGATGGCAGAACTGGGGCCAACGTCCTGACTTTC.